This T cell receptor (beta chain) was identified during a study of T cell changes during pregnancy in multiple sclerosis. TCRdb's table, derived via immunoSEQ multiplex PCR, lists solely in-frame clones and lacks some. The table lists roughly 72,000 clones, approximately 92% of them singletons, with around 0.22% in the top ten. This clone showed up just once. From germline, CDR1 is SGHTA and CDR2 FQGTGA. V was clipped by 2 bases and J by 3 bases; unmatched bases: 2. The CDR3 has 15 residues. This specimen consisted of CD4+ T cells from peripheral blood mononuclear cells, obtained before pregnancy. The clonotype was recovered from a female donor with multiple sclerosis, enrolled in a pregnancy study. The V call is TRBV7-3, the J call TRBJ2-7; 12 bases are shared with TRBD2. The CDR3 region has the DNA TGTGCCAGCAGCTTAGGACTAGCGGGGATCTACGAGCAGTACTTC. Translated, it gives CASSLGLAGIYEQYF.